This T cell receptor beta chain stems from a study of cytomegalovirus exposure and HLA in healthy donors listed by TCRdb under 2017. Turning to the overall study: In an earlier analysis of roughly 500 of the donors, 276 Gb of sequence data and about 110 million unique TCR beta sequences from about 190 million T cells were reported. The study combined high-throughput TCR immunosequencing, statistical association of individual TCRs with disease status, and machine learning to predict cytomegalovirus infection status. A later analysis re-analyzed previously published TCR beta repertoires from approximately 700 donors and added high-resolution HLA genotyping to study TCR occurrence patterns. Rather than using new phenotypic data, the later analysis identified candidate immune exposures from TCR beta sequences and from how often those sequences occurred across donors. HLA typing included class I and class II loci at four-digit resolution. In an earlier analysis of around 540 of the donors, high-throughput TCR beta sequencing was used to judge whether each TCR beta V gene segment behaved as functional or pseudogenic. On average, over 200,000 unique TCR beta nucleotide sequences were sequenced per donor among more than 350 genotyped donors of the cohort, with 15% to 20% of those sequences being non-productive. Donor age, sex, ethnicity and CMV serostatus were collected together with the repertoire data. In a later genetic analysis, genome-wide SNP genotypes for 398 of the 666 donors were used, and that subset was treated as a discovery cohort. The number of typed donors differed by locus: about 620-630 for A, B, C, DRB1 and DQB1; approximately 540 for DQA1; over 600 for DPA1; and some 450 for DPB1. Four or five DR-DQ haplotypes were handled as single units for association and clustering because linkage in the cohort was strong. Along with the roughly 670-subject first cohort, a separate validation cohort of about 110 different subjects was used. The study aimed to test whether signatures of past pathogen exposure could be identified by cataloging public T cell receptors. Of the roughly 400 genotyped donors, roughly 76% were placed in the genetic ancestry cluster associated with self-reported Caucasian donors. About 300 gigabases of sequencing data and 70 million to 85 million unique TCR sequences were included in an early release covering 550 to 800 HLA-typed donors. The study profiled the T cell repertoires of under 850 subjects by immunosequencing and related them to cytomegalovirus serostatus. Every discovery cohort repertoire had been produced on one sequencing platform.

The cohort was made up of about 670 healthy bone marrow donors. At the time of sampling, all cohort members were nominally healthy, though unrecorded immune exposures were likely present. The donor tested CMV seronegative, placing the donor among the 350 to 400 seronegative members of the cohort. A peripheral blood sample was collected from each donor, and TCR beta sequencing was performed on peripheral blood mononuclear cells. Genomic DNA was extracted from the blood cell samples with the Qiagen DNeasy Blood Extraction Kit. The receptor library was made with the immunoSEQ multiplex PCR assay. For the multiplex PCR, a mixture combining 60 forward primers for TCR Vbeta segments and 13 reverse primers for TCR Jbeta segments was used. Amplification of the CDR3 region of rearranged TCR beta genes was performed with a multiplex PCR assay on genomic DNA. Amplified TCR beta libraries were sequenced as 87-base-pair reads on the Illumina HiSeq System. Regarding the original processing steps: A later analysis counted approximately 74 million unique TCR beta chains across the roughly 700 repertoires, and some 11 million of these chains were shared by at least two donors. Raw reads were error-corrected and collapsed into unique sequences with a nearest-neighbor algorithm that merged closely related sequences to remove PCR and sequencing errors. Alignment of CDR3 sequences to IMGT reference sequences was used to assign V, D and J gene segments. Each retained sequence needed at least a six-nucleotide match to both a V gene segment and a J gene segment. Rearrangements were called productive when the CDR3 lacked stop codons and stayed in frame with V and J; all others were non-productive. CDR3 was defined according to IMGT convention as the region running from the second conserved V-encoded cysteine to the conserved J-encoded phenylalanine. The earlier analysis of about 590 of the donors excluded sequences that lacked an unambiguous match to a single V gene segment. An earlier analysis of approximately 590 of the donors classified V segments as functional when productive rearrangements were above 56.7% and as segregating when the standard deviation between donors was above 5%. A statistical classification framework was developed to diagnose cytomegalovirus status using the catalog of TCR beta chain sequences. V and J gene assignment, in a later analysis, came from comparing TCR nucleotide sequences with IMGT/GENE-DB human TR gene sequences. Using the TCRdist pipeline, a later analysis assigned CDR3 sequences along with most-parsimonious VDJ recombination scenarios. In a later analysis, every TCR beta chain was defined by the combination of its CDR3 amino acid sequence and its V-gene family, and reads without a unique V-gene family were dropped. A later analysis removed 592 highly shared, low-generation-probability nucleotide sequences to deal with suspected cross-contamination and a sequencing artifact. In a later analysis, a clonal expansion index was calculated for each public chain from normalized within-repertoire ranks of inferred template counts. In a later analysis, generation probabilities were computed with a VDJ recombination model fitted to out-of-frame rearrangements, and the resulting probabilities were checked against IGoR. A later analysis scored TCR-TCR, TCR-HLA and TCR-CMV co-occurrence with hypergeometric tests, applying a repertoire-size bias correction to TCR pairs. To estimate false discovery rates, a later analysis permuted the HLA or CMV assignments 20 times. In a later analysis, co-occurring TCRs were grouped with DBSCAN, and TCRdist sequence similarity was added when clustering was performed within HLA-allele-positive subsets. For co-occurrence clustering, repertoires with fewer than 30,000 or more than 120,000 public chains were excluded, along with four to six repertoires with anomalous nucleotide sharing. Imported from immuneACCESS, the table was reduced by TCRdb to in-frame sequences with V and J called. These copies leave out some clones; in studies compared against another copy, an unresolved V gene accounts for under half, and the cause of the remainder is not known. For V, J and clone size, that table is used; D and trimming come from the DNA. The sample profile shows around 220,000 clones; about 74% of them were found once. The top ten clonotypes cover approximately 1.9% of the sample.

The CDR3 has 14 amino acids, counting the end cysteine and phenylalanine. The read is trimmed to its CDR3 DNA, 42 bases read in frame from base 1. Per the germline V gene, SNHLY is the CDR1 and FYNNEI is the CDR2. V loses 7 bases, J loses 1 base, and the germline ends lie 13 bases apart. With regard to this clone: Its specific antigen is unknown. Base quality data are lacking; no much larger clone is found one base away.

Summary of the overall study and its limitations: About 17 rarely observed V segments, including chromosome 9 orphons, were excluded from the earlier analysis of approximately 600 of the donors because counts were too low. The classifier was reported to diagnose cytomegalovirus status with high specificity and sensitivity in both the original and validation cohorts. Most TCR sequences were seen in very few donors, while some public TCRs were found in many individuals. Three of the identified cytomegalovirus-associated TCR beta chains were confirmed in vitro to be specific for cytomegalovirus antigens. HLA typing was unavailable for some donors at each locus, so association tests used only the typed subset. According to a later analysis, most CMV-associated TCR beta chains appeared to be HLA-restricted, and the HLA associations seemed to be driven largely by CMV exposure. The authors suggested that the approach could potentially be extended to other disease states and immunological phenotypes. A further reported finding was that TCR beta sequences accurately predicted the HLA-A and HLA-B alleles for most subjects in the first cohort. Sequencing depth was assumed to be roughly uniform across donors in the presence/absence analyses, though that assumption may not hold. In a later genetic analysis, fewer N-insertions in productive TCRs were reported among donors in an Asian-associated ancestry cluster than the roughly 710-donor mean. A total of fewer than 200 TCR beta chains were listed by the study as associated with cytomegalovirus. In a later analysis, the rate of TCR association differed among HLA loci, with DRB1 alleles having the most associated TCRs and HLA-C alleles having the fewest. Broadly in line with IMGT annotations, most TCR beta V segments showed up in productive rearrangements about 87% or about 30% of the time in an earlier analysis of several hundred of the donors. Correlated functional status among segregating V segments might reflect linkage disequilibrium, but an unknown experimental factor could not be ruled out. This cohort had only TCR beta chains sequenced, and the lack of alpha or paired-chain data limited which features could be detected. The 87-base-pair reads could not distinguish some IMGT-functional V segments, including TRBV6-2 and TRBV6-3, so those segments were excluded. The only immune exposure information available for the cohort was CMV serostatus. Specific HLA alleles were associated with about 17,000 TCR beta sequences at a false discovery rate of 0.05 in a later analysis. A cluster of highly shared sequence variants was judged likely to be a technical artifact of the sequencing pipeline. An association between a missense DCLRE1C variant and V-gene and J-gene trimming of TCR beta chains was found in a later genetic analysis and replicated in an independent cohort. Strong co-occurrence of HLA alleles, especially DR and DQ, made assigning TCR associations to individual alleles difficult. A later analysis reported that several top co-occurrence clusters appeared linked to parvovirus B19, influenza, CMV and Epstein-Barr virus. In a later analysis, HLA-associated TCR beta chains showed more clonal expansion and lower generation probabilities than non-associated chains that were equally common.

The clonotype comes from a woman aged 25 to 39 in good health and CMV-seronegative. Material: PBMCs. The sequence links TRBV2 to TRBJ1-1; the best D guess is TRBD1, with 6 bases matching. The DNA sequence follows: TGTGCCAGCACCTACGGACAGAGGAACACTGAAGCTTTCTTT. This codes for CASTYGQRNTEAFF.